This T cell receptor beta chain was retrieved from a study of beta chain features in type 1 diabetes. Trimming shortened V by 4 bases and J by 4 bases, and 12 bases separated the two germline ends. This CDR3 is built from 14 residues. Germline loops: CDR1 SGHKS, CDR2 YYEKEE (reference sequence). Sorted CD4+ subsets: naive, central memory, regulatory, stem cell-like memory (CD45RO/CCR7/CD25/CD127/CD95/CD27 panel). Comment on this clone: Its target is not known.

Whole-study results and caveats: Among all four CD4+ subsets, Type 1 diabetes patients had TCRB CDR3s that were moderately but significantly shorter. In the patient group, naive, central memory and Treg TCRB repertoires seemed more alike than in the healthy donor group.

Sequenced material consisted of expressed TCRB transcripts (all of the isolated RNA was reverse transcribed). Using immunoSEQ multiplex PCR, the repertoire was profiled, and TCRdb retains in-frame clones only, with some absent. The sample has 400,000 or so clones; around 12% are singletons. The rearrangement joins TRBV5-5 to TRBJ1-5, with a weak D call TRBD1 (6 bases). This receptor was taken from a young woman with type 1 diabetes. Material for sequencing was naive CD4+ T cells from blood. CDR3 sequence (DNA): TGTGCCAGCAGCCCCCGGACAGATAATCAGCCCCAGCATTTT. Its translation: CASSPRTDNQPQHF. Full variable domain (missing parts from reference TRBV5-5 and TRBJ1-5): DAGVTQSPTHLIKTRGQQVTLRCSPISGHKSVSWYQQVLGQGPQFIFQYYEKEERGRGNFPDRFSARQFPNYSSELNVNALLLGDSALYLCASSPRTDNQPQHFGDGTRLSIL.